This T cell receptor (beta chain) was observed in a study of blood T cell repertoires in COVID-19. Study context: The United States, Italy and Spain supplied acute and convalescent COVID-19 samples.

Data came from immunoSEQ multiplex PCR; TCRdb stores just in-frame clones and leaves some out. This sample has 220,000 or so clones, with roughly 90% found just once. In terms of age and location, participants ranged from roughly 18 to 100 years and lived in approximately 26 US areas. Exposed enrollees encountered a COVID-19 case at some point within 2 weeks before study entry. The receptor was derived from a young man who had been exposed to COVID-19. Sample: PBMCs or T cells enriched from blood (not recorded which).

As DNA, the CDR3 is TGCAGCGGGGGACAGTCCTCCTACGAGCAGTACTTC. Protein: CSGGQSSYEQYF. The chain uses TRBV29-1 and TRBJ2-7, with TRBD1 matching over 7 bases. Germline CDR1 and CDR2: SQVTM and ANQGSEA. V lost 7 bases, J lost 0 bases, and 3 bases stayed unmatched. The CDR3 loop spans 12 amino acids.